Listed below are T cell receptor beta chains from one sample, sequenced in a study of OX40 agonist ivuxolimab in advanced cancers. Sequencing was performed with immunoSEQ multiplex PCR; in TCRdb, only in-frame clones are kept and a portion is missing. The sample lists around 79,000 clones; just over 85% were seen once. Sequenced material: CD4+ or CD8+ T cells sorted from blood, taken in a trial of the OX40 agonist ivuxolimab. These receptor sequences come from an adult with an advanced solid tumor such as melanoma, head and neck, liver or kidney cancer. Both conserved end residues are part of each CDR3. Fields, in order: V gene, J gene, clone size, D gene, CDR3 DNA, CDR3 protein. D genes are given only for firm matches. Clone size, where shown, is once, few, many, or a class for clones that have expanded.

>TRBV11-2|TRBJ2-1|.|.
TGTGCCAGCAGCTCCTCCCGAGCCGGGGCCAATGAGCAGTTCTTC
CASSSSRAGANEQFF
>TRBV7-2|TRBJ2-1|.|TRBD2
TGTGCCAGCAGCTTAGGTGGTAGCGGGAGGGTCAATGAGCAGTTCTTC
CASSLGGSGRVNEQFF
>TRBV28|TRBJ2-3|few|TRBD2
TGTGCCAGCAGCCGAGCGGGAGGGCTTGGAGATACGCAGTATTTT
CASSRAGGLGDTQYF
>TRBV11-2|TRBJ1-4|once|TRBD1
TGTGCCAGCAGCTTATCGATTGGACAGGGGGCGCTTGGGGAAAAACTGTTTTTT
CASSLSIGQGALGEKLFF
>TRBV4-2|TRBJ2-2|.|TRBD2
TGTGCCAGCAGACGTAAACCCAGCGCGGGAGGGTACCCAACCGGGGAGCTGTTTTTT
CASRRKPSAGGYPTGELFF
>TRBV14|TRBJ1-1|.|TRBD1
TGTGCCAGCACGTTGCCGGGACAGGGAAGGACTGAAGCTTTCTTT
CASTLPGQGRTEAFF
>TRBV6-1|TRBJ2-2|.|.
TGTGCCAGCACAACCGGGGCCCGGAGCGGGGAGCTGTTTTTT
CASTTGARSGELFF
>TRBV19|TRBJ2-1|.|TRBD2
TGTGCCAGTAGTATAACTGGGCTAGCGGGAGGCTCCTTCCGTGGGCAGTTCTTC
CASSITGLAGGSFRGQFF
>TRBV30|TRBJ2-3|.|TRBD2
TGTGCCTGGGTACTAGCGGGAGGTAGCACAGATACGCAGTATTTT
CAWVLAGGSTDTQYF
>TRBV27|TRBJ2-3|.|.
TGTGCCAGCAACCCGCAGGGGGGGGTCGATACGCAGTATTTT
CASNPQGGVDTQYF
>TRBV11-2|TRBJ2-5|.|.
TGTGCCAGCAGCTCCCAAGGGGAGACCCAGTACTTC
CASSSQGETQYF
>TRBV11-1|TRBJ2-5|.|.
TGTGCCAGCAGCCTTAGCGGACCCCAAGAGACCCAGTACTTC
CASSLSGPQETQYF
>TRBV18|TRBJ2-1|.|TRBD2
TGTGCCAGCTCGTCGGGACTAGCGGTCAACTACAATGAGCAGTTCTTC
CASSSGLAVNYNEQFF
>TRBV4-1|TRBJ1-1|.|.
TGCGCCAGCAGCCAAGAACGTCAATACGGGCTGAACACTGAAGCTTTCTTT
CASSQERQYGLNTEAFF
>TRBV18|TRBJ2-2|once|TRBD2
TGTGCCAGCTCACCAACTAGCGGGAATGCGATTGCGCGGGGCACCGGGGAGCTGTTTTTT
CASSPTSGNAIARGTGELFF
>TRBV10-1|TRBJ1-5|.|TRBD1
TGCGCCAACCCCTTTTACTTCGGGACAGGGGTTTGGGGCAATCAGCCCCAGCATTTT
CANPFYFGTGVWGNQPQHF
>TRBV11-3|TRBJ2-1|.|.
TGTGCCAGCAGCTTAGAGGGTGAGCAGTTCTTC
CASSLEGEQFF
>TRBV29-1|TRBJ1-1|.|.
TGCAGCGTTGTTCGGATGAACACTGAAGCTTTCTTT
CSVVRMNTEAFF
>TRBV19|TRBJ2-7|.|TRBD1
TGTGCCAGTAGCGGCGGATGGACAGGGGACTCCTACGAGCAGTACTTC
CASSGGWTGDSYEQYF
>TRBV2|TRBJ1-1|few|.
TGTGCCAGCAGTGAGGTAGTAGAAGCTTTCTTT
CASSEVVEAFF
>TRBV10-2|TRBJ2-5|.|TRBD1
TGCGCCAGCAGGGGACAGCCTCCAGAGACCCAGTACTTC
CASRGQPPETQYF
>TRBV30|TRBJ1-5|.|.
TGTGCCTGGAGTGTCGGGGTCGGGCCCCAGCATTTT
CAWSVGVGPQHF
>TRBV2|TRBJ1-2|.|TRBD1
TGTGCCAGCATTCGGACAGGGGGAAACTATGGCTACACCTTC
CASIRTGGNYGYTF
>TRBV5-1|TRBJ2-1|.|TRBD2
TGCGCCAGCAGCAGACTAGCGGGAAACTACAATGAGCAGTTCTTC
CASSRLAGNYNEQFF
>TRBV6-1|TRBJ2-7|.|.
TGTGCCAGCAGTGAACGCGGGGTCTACGAGCAGTACTTC
CASSERGVYEQYF
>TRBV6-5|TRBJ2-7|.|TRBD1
TGTGCCAGCAGACACCGACACGACAGGGACTACGAGCAGTACTTC
CASRHRHDRDYEQYF
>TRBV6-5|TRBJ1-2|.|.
TGTGCCAGCAGCCCCGCGGCGGGGTGGGATGGCTACACCTTC
CASSPAAGWDGYTF
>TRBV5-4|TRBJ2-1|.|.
TGTGCCAGCAGCTTGTACGATGAGCAGTTCTTC
CASSLYDEQFF
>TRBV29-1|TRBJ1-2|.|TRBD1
TGCAGCGTTGATAACGGACAGGGGGAAAGTAACTATGGCTACACCTTC
CSVDNGQGESNYGYTF
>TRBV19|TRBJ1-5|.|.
TGTGCCAGTAGTATACGCCAAGTGAATCTTGGCAATCAGCCCCAGCATTTT
CASSIRQVNLGNQPQHF
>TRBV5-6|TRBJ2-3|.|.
TGTGCCAGCAGCTTTCCGGGGATTAGAGACGCAGATACGCAGTATTTT
CASSFPGIRDADTQYF
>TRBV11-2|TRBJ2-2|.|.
TGTGCCAGCAGCTTATTGTACCAGGGGTCGAACACCGGGGAGCTGTTTTTT
CASSLLYQGSNTGELFF
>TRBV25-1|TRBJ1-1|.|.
TGTGCCAGCAGAGCCTCTGGGGGGGGCGCGCTCACTGAAGCTTTCTTT
CASRASGGGALTEAFF
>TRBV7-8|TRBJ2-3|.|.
TGTGCCAGCAGCCCAACACCTGGCGGGGCGTACACCGGTACGCAGTATTTT
CASSPTPGGAYTGTQYF
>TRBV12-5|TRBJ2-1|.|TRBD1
TGTGCTAGTGGTTTGTCCGGGACAGGGTGGAATGAGCAGTTCTTC
CASGLSGTGWNEQFF
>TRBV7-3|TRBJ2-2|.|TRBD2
TGTGCCAGCAGCGCCAGCGGGAGATCGAACGGGGAGCTGTTTTTT
CASSASGRSNGELFF
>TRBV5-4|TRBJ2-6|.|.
TGTGCCAGCAGCTTGGACAGCCCAGGTGTTAATGGGGCCAACGTCCTGACTTTC
CASSLDSPGVNGANVLTF
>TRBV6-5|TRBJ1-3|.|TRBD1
TGTGCCAGTTATGAGGGGGCCGCTGGAAACACCATATATTTT
CASYEGAAGNTIYF
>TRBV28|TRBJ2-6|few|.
TGTGCCAGCAGTTTATCGGGTTTTGTGGATGGAGGGGCCAACGTCCTGACTTTC
CASSLSGFVDGGANVLTF
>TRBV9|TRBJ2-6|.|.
TGTGCCAGCAGCATGCCAAAGGGTTCTGGGGCCAACGTCCTGACTTTC
CASSMPKGSGANVLTF
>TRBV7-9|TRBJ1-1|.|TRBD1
TGTGCCAGCAGCTCTAACAGGGGTCCGTCGTATGAAGCTTTCTTT
CASSSNRGPSYEAFF
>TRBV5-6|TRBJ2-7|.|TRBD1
TGTGCCAGCAGGAGGACAGGGGATTCCTACGAGCAGTACTTC
CASRRTGDSYEQYF
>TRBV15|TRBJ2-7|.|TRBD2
TGTGCCACCAGCAGGGGACTAGCGAAAGAGCAGTACTTC
CATSRGLAKEQYF
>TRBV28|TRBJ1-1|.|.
TGTGCCAGCTATCCCGGGAGGGTGAACACTGAAGCTTTCTTT
CASYPGRVNTEAFF
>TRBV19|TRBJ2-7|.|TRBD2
TGTGCCAGTCCCCTCACGGGCGGGAGGAAAGACGAGCAGTACTTC
CASPLTGGRKDEQYF
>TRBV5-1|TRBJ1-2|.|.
TGCGCCAGCAGCTTGCAATCTCAGTCCTATGGCTACACCTTC
CASSLQSQSYGYTF
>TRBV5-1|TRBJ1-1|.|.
TGCGCCAGCAGCTCCAACTGGGGAATGAACACTGAAGCTTTCTTT
CASSSNWGMNTEAFF
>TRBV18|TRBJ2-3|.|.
TGTGCCAGCTCACCAAACAGCGGTCTAAGCACAGATACGCAGTATTTT
CASSPNSGLSTDTQYF
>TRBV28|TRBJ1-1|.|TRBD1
TGTGCCAGCAGACCTACAGGGGGTAGCACTGAAGCTTTCTTT
CASRPTGGSTEAFF